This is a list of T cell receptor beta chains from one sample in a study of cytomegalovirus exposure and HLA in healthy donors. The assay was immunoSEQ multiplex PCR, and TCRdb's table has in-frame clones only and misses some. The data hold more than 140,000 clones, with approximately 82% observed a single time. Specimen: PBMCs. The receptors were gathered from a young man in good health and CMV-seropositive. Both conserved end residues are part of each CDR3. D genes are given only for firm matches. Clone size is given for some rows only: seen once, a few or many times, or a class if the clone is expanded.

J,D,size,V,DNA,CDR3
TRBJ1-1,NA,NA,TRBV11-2,TGTGCCAGCAGCCAAACAGGGTTGACTGAAGCTTTCTTT,CASSQTGLTEAFF
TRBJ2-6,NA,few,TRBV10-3,TGTGCCACCGGGTCACCTGACTACTCTGGGGCCAACGTCCTGACTTTC,CATGSPDYSGANVLTF
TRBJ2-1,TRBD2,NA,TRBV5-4,TGTGCCAGCAGCCCAAGCGGGAGGGAGCAGTTCTTC,CASSPSGREQFF
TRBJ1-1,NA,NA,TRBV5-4,TGTGCCAGCAGCTTGGCGACTCAATCCAATAGTGAAGCTTTCTTT,CASSLATQSNSEAFF
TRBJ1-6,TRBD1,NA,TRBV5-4,TGTGCCAGCAGCCAAGACAGGGGGCAGCTTTCAAATTCACCCCTCCACTTT,CASSQDRGQLSNSPLHF
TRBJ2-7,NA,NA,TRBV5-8,TGTGCCAGCAGCTTGGCAGGGCAGAGGCAGTACTTC,CASSLAGQRQYF
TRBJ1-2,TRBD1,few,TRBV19,TGTGCCAGTAGTCTATCCCGGGACAGGGTCTATGGCTACACCTTC,CASSLSRDRVYGYTF
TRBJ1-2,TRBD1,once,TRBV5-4,TGTGCCAGCAGAGAGGGGGCCTCGGGCTACACCTTC,CASREGASGYTF
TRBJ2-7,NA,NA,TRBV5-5,TGTGCCAGCAGCTTGGGACAGCGACCCTACGAGCAGTACTTC,CASSLGQRPYEQYF
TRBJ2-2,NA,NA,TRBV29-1,TGCAGCGTTGTGGACACCCACACCGGGGAGCTGTTTTTT,CSVVDTHTGELFF
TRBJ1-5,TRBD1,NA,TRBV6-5,TGTGCCAGCAGCCCAATCCGGGACAGTGATCAGCCCCAGCATTTT,CASSPIRDSDQPQHF
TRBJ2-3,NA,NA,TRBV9,TGTGCCAGCAGCGTCTTTTCAGGGGATGGCGCAGATACGCAGTATTTT,CASSVFSGDGADTQYF
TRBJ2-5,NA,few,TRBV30,TGTGCCCTTGCTTTTGGGGCAGCTGATGAGACCCAGTACTTC,CALAFGAADETQYF
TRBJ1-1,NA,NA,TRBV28,TGTGCCAGCAGTTTTCAGGGGCCGATTAACACTGAAGCTTTCTTT,CASSFQGPINTEAFF
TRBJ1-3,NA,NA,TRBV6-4,TGTGCCAGCAGTAGCAATCCGGGACAAGACTCTGGAAACACCATATATTTT,CASSSNPGQDSGNTIYF
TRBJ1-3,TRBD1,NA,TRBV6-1,TGTGCCAGCTTTTACAGGGGGCTGCCTGGAAACACCATATATTTT,CASFYRGLPGNTIYF
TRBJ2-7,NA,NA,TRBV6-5,TGTGCCAGCAGTCCCAGGACAGTCTCCTACGAGCAGTACTTC,CASSPRTVSYEQYF
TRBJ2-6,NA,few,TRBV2,TGTGCCAGCAGTGTTACGGGGCAGGGGCAATCTGGGGCCAACGTCCTGACTTTC,CASSVTGQGQSGANVLTF
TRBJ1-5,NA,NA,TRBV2,TGTGCCAGCAGTGACGACAGTTATCAGCCCCAGCATTTT,CASSDDSYQPQHF
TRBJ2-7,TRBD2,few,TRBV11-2,TGTGCCAGCAGCTTAGGTAGCGGGCCCTTGGAGCAGTACTTC,CASSLGSGPLEQYF
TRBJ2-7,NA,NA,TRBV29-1,TGCAGCGTTGAAGGAGAGAACAGGGCACCCTACGAGCAGTACTTC,CSVEGENRAPYEQYF
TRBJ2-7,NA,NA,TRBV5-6,TGTGCCAGCAGCTTGAGGCGGGACGGCCTGCGGGAGCAGTACTTC,CASSLRRDGLREQYF
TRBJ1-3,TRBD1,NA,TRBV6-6,TGTGCCACCTCCGGGACAGGATCTTCCTCTGGAAACACCATATATTTT,CATSGTGSSSGNTIYF
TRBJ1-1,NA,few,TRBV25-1,TGTGCCAGCAGGAAACAGCTGAACACTGAAGCTTTCTTT,CASRKQLNTEAFF
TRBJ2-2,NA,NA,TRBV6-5,TGTGCCAGCAGTTACTCGAGTGGGAGACGGACCGGGGAGCTGTTTTTT,CASSYSSGRRTGELFF
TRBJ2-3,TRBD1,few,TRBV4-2,TGTGCCAGCAGCCAGTTCGGACAGGGTGGGGGAACAGATACGCAGTATTTT,CASSQFGQGGGTDTQYF